This paragraph covers one T cell receptor beta chain sequence. Its antigen is currently unknown. This sample is part of a study of T cells after yellow fever vaccination. General study findings and limits: Reappearance after the booster was seen for most primary-vaccination clones, at 95% to 97% CD4 and more than 80% CD8. Abundant contaminating clonotypes from the bulk population could appear in FACS-sorted repertoires.

5'RACE template switching added a universal primer site and UMIs to TCR cDNA. MiXCR, run by TCRdb on the 5' RACE reads, gives a single entry per CDR3 protein. Among approximately 330,000 distinct CDR3 sequences, over 4% were seen once, and the ten largest hold just under 25%. The TCR comes from a man between 18 and 29 years old who received the YFV17D yellow fever vaccine. The specimen comprised PBMCs, sampled 5 days after the yellow fever booster vaccination.

The CDR3 loop is CSVEDRGEDEKLFF. CDR3 DNA sequence: TGCAGCGTTGAAGATCGGGGGGAGGATGAAAAACTGTTTTTT. The V call is TRBV29-1, the J call TRBJ1-4, with D perhaps TRBD1 (5 bases). CDR3 length equals 14 residues. Germline values: CDR1 SQVTM, CDR2 ANQGSEA. Between the trimmed V and J ends, which lost 0 bases and 6 bases, there was a span of 11 bases.